These 22 T cell receptor beta chains originate from one sample sequenced in a study of blood T cell repertoires in COVID-19 (dated by TCRdb to about 2020). Receptor libraries were prepared by the immunoSEQ multiplex PCR assay. Entries here come from immuneACCESS through TCRdb and include only in-frame sequences with V and J called. Some clones fail to appear in such tables; in the studies checked, an unresolved V gene covers under half of the shortfall, and the cause of the remainder is unknown. This sample holds 48,000 or so clones; under 90% were observed only once. The ten largest clones represent 2% to 3% of the sample. Sequences were obtained from peripheral blood. The receptors originated from a woman older than 75 with COVID-19, enrolled during active disease.

The sample holds one count of this clone. This chain links TRBV11-3 with TRBJ1-5, with D unresolved. This CDR3 contains 8 residues. Germline V gene data show CDR1 as SGHNT and CDR2 as YENEEA. Between the trimmed V and J ends, which lost 7 bases and 13 bases, there was a span of 5 bases. The CDR3 DNA follows: TGTGCCAGCACCACTCAGCATTTT. It encodes CASTTQHF.

This CDR3 reads CASGGEQGRGSSNQPQHF. Written as DNA, the CDR3 is TGTGCCAGCGGTGGGGAGCAGGGGAGGGGGTCGAGCAATCAGCCCCAGCATTTT. V is TRBV19 and J is TRBJ1-5, with D perhaps TRBD1 (6 bases). The CDR3 covers 18 residues. Germline V gives CDR1 LNHDA, CDR2 SQIVND (reference sequence). Between the trimmed V and J ends, which lost 9 bases and 1 base, there was a span of 25 bases.

V is TRBV7-8 and J is TRBJ1-5, with a weak D call TRBD1 (5 bases). V was clipped by 8 bases and J by 0 bases, with 14 bases between them. The CDR3 sequence is 15 residues long. The germline V gene encodes CDR1 SGHVS and CDR2 FQNEAQ. The CDR3 bases are TGTGCCAGCGCCTGGGGCAGAAATAGCAATCAGCCCCAGCATTTT. Residues: CASAWGRNSNQPQHF. Drawing the rest from reference TRBV7-8 and TRBJ1-5, the complete variable domain is GAGVSQSPRYKVAKRGQDVALRCDPISGHVSLFWYQQALGQGPEFLTYFQNEAQLDKSGLPSDRFFAERPEGSVSTLKIQRTQQEDSAVYLCASAWGRNSNQPQHFGDGTRLSIL.

The V call is TRBV12-5, the J call TRBJ2-7; 7 bases align to TRBD1. Trimming took 0 bases from V and 12 from J; bases not matched to a gene: 8. The CDR3 is 13 residues long. Germline assignment: CDR1 LGHNT and CDR2 FRNRAP. The CDR3 coding sequence is TGTGCTAGTGGTTTGGTCCGGACAGGTCTAGTGTACTTC. Amino acid sequence: CASGLVRTGLVYF.

V and J are TRBV6-6 and TRBJ2-2; 9 bases line up with TRBD1. The germline gives CDR1 MNHNY, CDR2 SVGAGI (reference sequence). Trimming at V came to 7 bases and at J to 6 bases, leaving 9 bases not matched to a gene. The CDR3 extends over 15 amino acids. The CDR3 region is CASKETGGLAGELFF. The CDR3 DNA reads TGTGCCAGCAAAGAAACAGGGGGCTTGGCCGGGGAGCTGTTTTTT.

The V gene is TRBV18, the J gene TRBJ2-7; TRBD1 aligns across 9 bases. The V gene end was trimmed by 3 bases and the J gene end by 0 bases; junction bases not matched to a gene: 6. This CDR3 is built from 16 residues. Germline CDR1 and CDR2: KGHSH and LQKENI. The CDR3 protein is CASSPSPGQGSYEQYF. Here the CDR3 DNA reads TGTGCCAGCTCACCGTCGCCGGGACAGGGCTCCTACGAGCAGTACTTC.

The chain uses TRBV19 and TRBJ1-5; 7 bases are shared with TRBD1. CDR3 size: 13 residues. The V gene end was trimmed by 6 bases and the J gene end by 7 bases; junction bases not matched to a gene: 6. The germline V gene has CDR1 LNHDA and CDR2 SQIVND (reference sequence). CDR3 DNA: TGTGCCAGTAGCGACAGGGTTGGCCAGCCCCAGCATTTT. Residues: CASSDRVGQPQHF.

This rearrangement joins TRBV2 to TRBJ2-7; 7 bases agree with TRBD1. Germline V gives CDR1 SNHLY, CDR2 FYNNEI. Trimming took 6 bases from V and 4 from J; bases not matched to a gene: 3. CDR3 length equals 12 residues. This chain's CDR3 is CASRAQGYEQYF. The CDR3 bases are TGTGCCAGCAGGGCACAGGGGTACGAGCAGTACTTC. The variable domain in full, with the rest retrieved from reference TRBV2 and TRBJ2-7, is EPEVTQTPSHQVTQMGQEVILRCVPISNHLYFYWYRQILGQKVEFLVSFYNNEISEKSEIFDDQFSVERPDGSNFTLKIRSTKLEDSAMYFCASRAQGYEQYFGPGTRLTVT.

The V gene is TRBV7-9, the J gene TRBJ2-3; TRBD2 matches at 7 bases. The germline CDR1 and CDR2 sequences are SEHNR and FQNEAQ (reference sequence). The V gene end was trimmed by 5 bases and the J gene end by 9 bases; junction bases not matched to a gene: 11. The CDR3 loop spans 14 amino acids. CDR3 residues: CASSAVQRDGTQYF. CDR3 sequence (DNA): TGTGCCAGCAGCGCAGTCCAGCGGGACGGCACGCAGTATTTT.

The chain employs TRBV2 and TRBJ2-1; TRBD1 matches 9 bases. The CDR3 covers 13 residues. CDR1 is SNHLY, CDR2 FYNNEI, per germline. Trimming at V came to 8 bases and at J to 3 bases, leaving 2 bases not matched to a gene. CDR3 DNA: TGTGCCAGCCGGACAGGGGTCTACAATGAGCAGTTCTTC. Translation gives CASRTGVYNEQFF.

This clone has just one count. The rearrangement uses TRBV3-1 (or the pseudogene TRBV3-2) and TRBJ2-2; TRBD2 agrees at 8 bases. Losses at the gene ends were 1 base for V and 3 bases for J; bases not matched to a gene: 1. The CDR3 spans 15 residues. Per germline, CDR1 LGHDT and CDR2 YNNKEL (reference sequence). The DNA for the CDR3 is TGTGCCAGCAGCCAAGTCGGGAGGGACACCGGGGAGCTGTTTTTT. Residues: CASSQVGRDTGELFF.

This clone occurred once. The chain recombines TRBV19 with TRBJ1-1; TRBD1 matches at 7 bases. The CDR3 extends over 13 amino acids. Germline-derived CDR1 and CDR2 are LNHDA and SQIVND (reference sequence). The J segment lost 11 bases and the V segment lost 6 bases, leaving 12 bases of the junction unmatched. The CDR3 sequence is CASSTGASLRAFF. The CDR3 DNA sequence: TGTGCCAGTAGCACAGGGGCCTCCTTAAGGGCTTTCTTT.

The V gene is TRBV7-2, the J gene TRBJ1-1; D unclear. Trimming removed 5 bases at V and 0 bases at J, with 10 bases between. The CDR3 consists of 14 residues. Germline CDR1 SGHTA, CDR2 FQGNSA. In DNA, the CDR3 is TGTGCCAGCAGCCCTGACTGGATGAACACTGAAGCTTTCTTT. This encodes CASSPDWMNTEAFF.

On this clone itself: The same CDR3 arises from other DNA sequences in this sample as well. The V call is TRBV19, the J call TRBJ1-1; maybe TRBD1 (6 bases). V was pared by 5 bases and J by 0 bases, with 10 bases between. Per the germline V gene, CDR1 is LNHDA and CDR2 is SQIVND (reference sequence). The CDR3 is 14 amino acids. The CDR3 DNA reads as TGTGCCAGTAGTCCCCAGGGGATGAACACTGAAGCTTTCTTT. Translated, it gives CASSPQGMNTEAFF.

J is TRBJ2-7 and V is TRBV6-2 or TRBV6-3; 7 bases fit TRBD2. Germline lookup yields CDR1 MNHEY and CDR2 SVGEGT. The length of the CDR3 is 13 residues. The V segment lost 5 bases and the J segment 6 bases; nucleotides outside the gene matches: 7. CDR3 sequence: CASSTTSVGEQYF. The CDR3 DNA sequence: TGTGCCAGCAGTACCACTAGCGTAGGCGAGCAGTACTTC.

The sample holds a few counts of this clone. The rearrangement links TRBV28 to TRBJ2-5; a possible D gene is TRBD1 (5 bases). There are 12 residues in the CDR3. From germline, CDR1 is MDHEN and CDR2 SYDVKM. The ends were cut back, 5 bases at V and 14 bases at J, with 18 bases in the middle. The CDR3 DNA follows: TGTGCCAGCAGTCCCATAGGGGTTCGGCACTACTTC. Residues: CASSPIGVRHYF.

The chain links TRBV9 to TRBJ2-1; D is ambiguous. V dropped 0 bases and J dropped 13 bases, with 14 bases sitting between them. CDR1 is SGDLS and CDR2 is YYNGEE in the germline V gene. This CDR3 spans 13 amino acids. CDR3 bases: TGTGCCAGCAGCGTAGCTACATATGCGGAACAGTTCTTC. Its protein product is CASSVATYAEQFF.

This sequence joins TRBV7-8 and TRBJ1-5, with D tentatively TRBD1 (6 bases). Trimming cost V 3 bases and J 4 bases, with 13 bases left between them. Germline lookup yields CDR1 SGHVS and CDR2 FQNEAQ. This CDR3 is 15 amino acids long. The CDR3 region is CASSFGTPGNQPQHF. Here the CDR3 DNA reads TGTGCCAGCAGCTTCGGGACACCGGGGAATCAGCCCCAGCATTTT.

This clone has a handful of counts. V gene TRBV7-8 combines with J gene TRBJ1-2; TRBD1 is a possible D gene (6 bases). Germline CDR1 and CDR2: SGHVS and FQNEAQ. V dropped 2 bases and J dropped 13 bases, with 11 bases sitting between them. This CDR3 region has 11 residues. The CDR3 reads CASSLLRGVTF. DNA for the CDR3: TGTGCCAGCAGCTTACTCAGGGGCGTCACCTTC.

This chain uses TRBV5-1 with TRBJ2-6, with D tentatively TRBD1 (5 bases). V dropped 0 bases and J dropped 0 bases, with 10 bases sitting between them. This CDR3 contains 17 residues. CDR1 and CDR2 (germline): SGHRS, YFSETQ. The chain's CDR3 is CASSLVVRDSGANVLTF. The CDR3 coding sequence is TGCGCCAGCAGCTTGGTAGTCAGGGACTCTGGGGCCAACGTCCTGACTTTC.

The chain is built from TRBV5-1 and TRBJ2-3; a possible D gene is TRBD2 (5 bases). Germline V lookup: CDR1 SGHRS, CDR2 YFSETQ. This CDR3 comprises 15 residues. Deletions cut 7 bases from V and 0 bases from J, with 15 bases between. The CDR3 region has the DNA TGCGCCAGCCAATCGAGGGAGAGGAGCACAGATACGCAGTATTTT. This translates into CASQSRERSTDTQYF.

CDR3: CASSLTGARSGNTIYF. CDR3 nucleotide sequence: TGTGCCAGCAGCTTAACAGGGGCCCGTTCTGGAAACACCATATATTTT. This chain joins TRBV7-2 and TRBJ1-3, with 7 bases identical to TRBD1. The germline gives CDR1 SGHTA, CDR2 FQGNSA. V was pared by 2 bases and J by 1 base, with 5 bases of the junction left unmatched. This CDR3 has 16 amino acids.